The clone carrying this T cell receptor (beta chain) has a single count. Its antigen is not known. This entry is derived from a study of memory CD4+ T cells and cytomegalovirus serostatus. Across the study: Healthy Belgian adult donors included under ten CMV-positive and some 24 CMV-negative people. Findings and limits, study-wide: CMV serostatus prediction reached median AUC roughly 0.95, or 0.91 with US-trained model. Suggested: most of the CMV-linked TCR signature lies in CD4+ memory cells. Each of approximately 73 CMV-associated TCRbeta sequences occurred in one to five individuals.

TCRdb's copy holds only in-frame clones and misses some; the assay was immunoSEQ multiplex PCR. Among about 38,000 clones listed, less than 80% were seen once. This CDR3 is 16 amino acids long. Germline CDR1 is SEHNR and CDR2 is FQNEAQ (reference sequence). Trimming stripped 0 bases from V and 2 bases from J, with 12 bases between. The sort gate was single viable CD3+CD4+CD8-CD45RO+ cells for memory CD4+ T cells. The material sequenced was memory CD4+ T cells from blood. The sequence was collected from an adult in good health and CMV-seropositive. This chain uses TRBV7-9 with TRBJ2-3; D remains ambiguous. The CDR3 region has the DNA TGTGCCAGCAGCTTAGCTTTAGTGGGTTACACAGATACGCAGTATTTT. Protein product: CASSLALVGYTDTQYF.